This T cell receptor beta chain was recovered during a study of blood T cell repertoires in COVID-19. Study context: Acute and convalescent COVID-19 specimens originated in the United States, Italy and Spain.

With 5 bases clipped from V and 6 bases from J, the junction kept 9 bases outside the gene matches. Looked up from germline, CDR1 is SGHVS and CDR2 is FQNEAQ. This CDR3 contains 14 residues. Methods used by the authors: Quantification of nucleated cells was approximated via reference gene primer amplification. Generated by immunoSEQ multiplex PCR, the TCRdb table keeps only in-frame clones and is missing some. That table supplies the V and J calls and clone size; D and trimming were determined from the DNA. The data contain hundreds of thousands of clones, 86% of them singletons. Followed over time, Seattle patients had been enrolled while infection was active.

The specimen was peripheral blood. V gene TRBV7-8 combines with J gene TRBJ1-2; TRBD1 matches 7 bases. The clonotype originates from a man aged 45 to 65 with COVID-19, enrolled during active disease. The CDR3 coding sequence is TGTGCCAGCAGCGTAAGGGGGCCTCTCCATGGCTACACCTTC. Translating gives CASSVRGPLHGYTF.